This TCR beta chain was sequenced during a study of shared clonotypes between healthy human individuals. About the study: Researchers assigned three CD4 naive, three CD4 memory, two CD8 naive and one CD8 memory plate to each donor.

As handled by the study authors: Filtering differed because ImmunoSEQ produced junction-only sequences that carried no quality scores. Assay used: immunoSEQ multiplex PCR; TCRdb lists only in-frame clones, some missing. V and J calls plus clone size are reproduced from that table; the DNA served to infer D and trimming. The sample consists of around 2,000,000 clones, 85% to 95% of them appearing once. Investigators divided CD4+ cells into CD45RA+ naive and CD45RA-negative memory subsets. The CDR3 is 12 amino acids. V was clipped by 6 bases and J by 8 bases, with 13 bases between them. Germline assignment: CDR1 MNHNY and CDR2 SVGAGI (reference sequence).

Sequencing was performed on naive CD4+ T cells sorted from blood. Subset given: CD45RA+ positively selected. The origin of this receptor is a man younger than 35 in good health. The rearrangement links TRBV6-6 to TRBJ1-1; D ambiguous. The CDR3 loop is CASSQIRVEAFF. The CDR3 bases are TGTGCCAGCAGCCAAATTCGGGTGGAAGCTTTCTTT.